These 30 T cell receptor beta chains came from one sample sequenced in a study of control samples from healthy donors and cancer patients. The repertoire was sequenced with immunoSEQ multiplex PCR; TCRdb's copy has only in-frame clones and lacks some. The sample consists of roughly 80,000 clones, about 88% of them appearing once. Sequenced material: blood. These receptor sequences come from a woman between 50 and 59 years old in good health.

This chain's CDR3 is CASSDAPGGQYF. DNA of the CDR3: TGTGCCAGCAGTGACGCCCCGGGAGGGCAGTACTTC. J is TRBJ2-7 and V is TRBV2; TRBD2 matches at 7 bases. The CDR3 covers 12 residues. Germline lookup yields CDR1 SNHLY and CDR2 FYNNEI. J was trimmed by 9 bases and V by 3 bases; bases with no gene match: 5.

The J gene is TRBJ1-1, the V gene TRBV5-4; D call uncertain. Germline loops: CDR1 SGHNT, CDR2 YYREEE (reference sequence). V was cut by 0 bases and J by 0 bases, with 6 bases left in between. This CDR3 contains 14 residues. For the CDR3, the DNA is TGTGCCAGCAGCTTGGGGACTCTGAACACTGAAGCTTTCTTT. Encoded protein: CASSLGTLNTEAFF. Together with reference TRBV5-4 and TRBJ1-1, the CDR3 gives the full variable domain: ETGVTQSPTHLIKTRGQQVTLRCSSQSGHNTVSWYQQALGQGPQFIFQYYREEENGRGNFPPRFSGLQFPNYSSELNVNALELDDSALYLCASSLGTLNTEAFFGQGTRLTVV.

This chain links TRBV6-6 with TRBJ1-2; D is uncertain. The CDR3 extends over 13 amino acids. Germline CDR1 and CDR2: MNHNY and SVGAGI (reference sequence). Trimming stripped 6 bases from V and 5 bases from J, with 13 bases between. The CDR3 bases are TGTGCCAGCAGCCCCGCGTCCCCGTATGGCTACACCTTC. It specifies CASSPASPYGYTF.

The chain links TRBV19 to TRBJ1-3; unclear D gene. Trimming pared 5 bases from V and 0 bases from J, leaving 5 bases between. This CDR3 contains 13 residues. The germline gives CDR1 LNHDA, CDR2 SQIVND (reference sequence). CDR3 loop: CASSPGSGNTIYF. CDR3 in DNA: TGTGCCAGTAGTCCGGGCTCTGGAAACACCATATATTTT.

The rearrangement uses TRBV7-9 and TRBJ1-3; tentatively, D is TRBD1 (5 bases). V lost 2 bases and J 3 bases, leaving 11 bases between the germline ends. The CDR3 spans 15 residues. Germline CDR1 and CDR2: SEHNR and FQNEAQ (reference sequence). Written as DNA, the CDR3 is TGTGCCAGCAGCTTACCGTTTGGGGGTGGAAACACCATATATTTT. Translation gives CASSLPFGGGNTIYF.

This chain connects TRBV20-1 to TRBJ2-3; D is unclear. This CDR3 spans 11 amino acids. CDR1 is DFQATT and CDR2 is SNEGSKA in the germline V gene (reference sequence). Trimming cost V 8 bases and J 4 bases, with 10 bases left between them. The CDR3 protein is CSPWLADTQYF. For the CDR3, the DNA is TGCAGTCCTTGGCTAGCAGATACGCAGTATTTT.

The chain uses TRBV2 and TRBJ1-5; 8 nucleotides align to TRBD1. The CDR3 extends over 16 amino acids. V lost 5 bases and J lost 5; bases outside the gene matches: 11. CDR1 is SNHLY, CDR2 FYNNEI, per germline. CDR3 in amino acids: CASSRTGSAGYQPQHF. CDR3 nucleotide sequence: TGTGCCAGCAGTCGGACAGGGTCGGCGGGATATCAGCCCCAGCATTTT. The complete variable domain, with remaining parts taken from reference TRBV2 and TRBJ1-5, reads EPEVTQTPSHQVTQMGQEVILRCVPISNHLYFYWYRQILGQKVEFLVSFYNNEISEKSEIFDDQFSVERPDGSNFTLKIRSTKLEDSAMYFCASSRTGSAGYQPQHFGDGTRLSIL.

The chain joins TRBV6-6 to TRBJ1-2; possible D gene TRBD1, 6 bases. Trimming pared 6 bases from V and 3 bases from J, leaving 14 bases between. The germline CDR1 and CDR2 sequences are MNHNY and SVGAGI (reference sequence). The CDR3 covers 14 residues. The CDR3 loop is CASSDGGGHYGYTF. The CDR3 nucleotides are TGTGCCAGCAGCGACGGGGGGGGCCACTATGGCTACACCTTC.

V gene TRBV20-1 combines with J gene TRBJ2-3, with 7 bases aligning to TRBD1. Germline V gives CDR1 DFQATT, CDR2 SNEGSKA (reference sequence). The CDR3 has 13 amino acids. Unmatched junction bases numbered 5, after V lost 3 bases and J lost 5 bases. The CDR3 spells CSASRGPGDTQYF. In DNA form, the CDR3 reads TGCAGTGCTAGTAGGGGGCCGGGAGATACGCAGTATTTT.

V gene TRBV5-4 combines with J gene TRBJ2-4, with 12 bases lining up with TRBD1. From germline, CDR1 is SGHNT and CDR2 YYREEE (reference sequence). The CDR3 has 18 residues. The trim removed 0 bases at V and 1 base at J, leaving 5 bases unmatched. The DNA for the CDR3 is TGTGCCAGCAGCTTGGTCGGGACAGGGGGCTTGGCCAAAAACATTCAGTACTTC. Translating gives CASSLVGTGGLAKNIQYF.

CDR3: CASSLLLGGSAFF. The CDR3 nucleotides read TGTGCCAGCAGTCTTCTCCTAGGGGGCTCAGCTTTCTTT. The chain carries TRBV12-3 or TRBV12-4 and TRBJ1-1, with TRBD1 matching 7 bases. The CDR3 spans 13 residues. V was pared by 5 bases and J by 10 bases, with 10 bases of the junction left unmatched.

The V and J genes are TRBV5-6 and TRBJ1-6; D remains ambiguous. The length of the CDR3 is 15 residues. Germline lookup yields CDR1 SGHDT and CDR2 YYEEEE. The V and J ends lost 2 bases and 3 bases respectively, with 9 bases between them. This CDR3 reads CASSFSASYNSPLHF. The CDR3 nucleotides are TGTGCCAGCAGCTTTTCGGCGAGCTATAATTCACCCCTCCACTTT. The whole variable domain, filled in from reference TRBV5-6 and TRBJ1-6, reads DAGVTQSPTHLIKTRGQQVTLRCSPKSGHDTVSWYQQALGQGPQFIFQYYEEEERQRGNFPDRFSGHQFPNYSSELNVNALLLGDSALYLCASSFSASYNSPLHFGNGTRLTVT.

This clone is judged medium-sized. The chain combines TRBV30 with TRBJ1-6, with 7 bases matching TRBD1. CDR3 length: 14 amino acids. Looked up from germline, CDR1 is GTSNPN and CDR2 is SVGIG (reference sequence). Unmatched junction bases numbered 6, after V lost 0 bases and J lost 10 bases. The CDR3 nucleotides are TGTGCCTGGAGTGTTTCTCAGGGGGAATCACCCCTCCACTTT. Translated: CAWSVSQGESPLHF. Together with reference TRBV30 and TRBJ1-6, the CDR3 gives the full variable domain: SQTIHQWPATLVQPVGSPLSLECTVEGTSNPNLYWYRQAAGRGLQLLFYSVGIGQISSEVPQNLSASRPQDRQFILSSKKLLLSDSGFYLCAWSVSQGESPLHFGNGTRLTVT.

This chain uses TRBV4-1 with TRBJ1-1; D call uncertain. V was pared by 4 bases and J by 1 base, with 13 bases between. Germline CDR1 MGHRA, CDR2 YSYEKL. The CDR3 contains 15 residues. The CDR3 loop reads CASSLRFPSNTEAFF. DNA of the CDR3: TGCGCCAGCAGCCTAAGATTTCCATCGAACACTGAAGCTTTCTTT.

The CDR3 DNA reads TGTGCCTTTGGCCGGAATGAAGCTTTCTTT. It yields the protein CAFGRNEAFF. The chain has TRBV21-1 and TRBJ1-1. TRBV21-1 is labeled a pseudogene. The CDR3 totals 10 residues.

This clone was seen once. J is TRBJ2-7 and V is TRBV11-3, with 7 bases lining up with TRBD1. The germline V gene has CDR1 SGHNT and CDR2 YENEEA. This CDR3 has 14 amino acids. V lost 5 bases to trimming and J lost 0 bases; unmatched junction nucleotides: 4. The CDR3 region has the DNA TGTGCCAGCAGCCCCGGACAGGCCTCCTACGAGCAGTACTTC. Protein product: CASSPGQASYEQYF.

This clone showed up just a few times. CDR3 nucleotides: TGTGCCACCCAAGTCCGGGTAAACACTGAAGCTTTCTTT. Protein sequence: CATQVRVNTEAFF. V usage is TRBV19 and J usage is TRBJ1-1; the D is unclear. The ends were cut back, 10 bases at V and 2 bases at J, with 14 bases in the middle. The CDR3 runs 13 residues. The germline V gene encodes CDR1 LNHDA and CDR2 SQIVND (reference sequence).

The chain has TRBV10-2 and TRBJ1-1; TRBD1 agrees at 9 bases. CDR1 WSHSY and CDR2 SAAADI come from the germline V gene. V was pared by 3 bases and J by 6 bases, with 8 bases of the junction left unmatched. The CDR3 spans 15 residues. The CDR3: CASSDPGTGISEAFF. Written as DNA, the CDR3 is TGCGCCAGCAGTGACCCCGGGACAGGGATCTCTGAAGCTTTCTTT.

The V call is TRBV7-9, the J call TRBJ2-3; D is perhaps TRBD2 (5 bases). V was clipped by 7 bases and J by 8 bases, with 19 bases between them. From germline, CDR1 is SEHNR and CDR2 FQNEAQ (reference sequence). The CDR3 has 14 residues. The CDR3 reads CASTFETLAGTQYF. The DNA of the CDR3 is TGTGCCAGCACCTTTGAAACCCTAGCTGGTACGCAGTATTTT.

The chain joins TRBV2 to TRBJ1-5; D is ambiguous. The CDR3 has 13 amino acids. V was shortened by 7 bases and J by 9 bases, with 16 bases between the two germline ends. Per the germline V gene, CDR1 is SNHLY and CDR2 is FYNNEI. CDR3 amino acids: CASKVSLPGPQHF. The CDR3 DNA is TGTGCCAGCAAAGTCTCTCTGCCCGGGCCCCAGCATTTT.

The chain carries TRBV27 and TRBJ1-1; no firm D call. The CDR3 totals 13 residues. V was cut by 0 bases and J by 6 bases, with 8 bases left in between. Per the germline V gene, CDR1 is MNHEY and CDR2 is SMNVEV (reference sequence). CDR3 residues: CASSLSIRSEAFF. CDR3 nucleotide sequence: TGTGCCAGCAGTTTATCGATAAGGTCTGAAGCTTTCTTT.

J is TRBJ1-4 and V is TRBV6-1, with TRBD1 matching over 9 bases. Trimming removed 2 bases from V and 7 bases from J; junction bases left unmatched: 5. CDR1 MNHNS and CDR2 SASEGT come from the germline V gene. This CDR3 spans 15 amino acids. CDR3 region: CASSETGGWGEKLFF. For the CDR3, the DNA is TGTGCCAGCAGTGAAACAGGGGGCTGGGGTGAAAAACTGTTTTTT.

The chain recombines TRBV5-1 with TRBJ1-6; D is ambiguous. V lost 0 bases and J lost 8, with 12 bases in between. Germline V CDR1 and CDR2: SGHRS, YFSETQ. The CDR3 is made up of 15 amino acids. CDR3 nucleotide sequence: TGCGCCAGCAGCTTGGGAGGGCGCGGGGATTCACCCCTCCACTTT. Translated: CASSLGGRGDSPLHF. The whole variable domain, remainder taken from reference TRBV5-1 and TRBJ1-6, is KAGVTQTPRYLIKTRGQQVTLSCSPISGHRSVSWYQQTPGQGLQFLFEYFSETQRNKGNFPGRFSGRQFSNSRSEMNVSTLELGDSALYLCASSLGGRGDSPLHFGNGTRLTVT.

The rearrangement links TRBV23-1 to TRBJ2-7; the D gene is possibly TRBD1 (6 bases). TRBV23-1 is identified as an open reading frame with a role that is uncertain. The CDR3 has 18 residues. V was shortened by 0 bases and J by 4 bases, with 22 bases between the two germline ends. The DNA of the CDR3 is TGCGCCAGCAGTCAATCGAAAGGGGTGGGACAACCTAATTACGAGCAGTACTTC. Encoded protein: CASSQSKGVGQPNYEQYF.

This clone was observed once. This sequence joins TRBV2 and TRBJ2-1; 8 bases line up with TRBD1. This CDR3 comprises 15 residues. Germline assignment: CDR1 SNHLY and CDR2 FYNNEI. V gave up 5 bases and J gave up 2 bases; unmatched junction bases: 5. CDR3 nucleotides: TGTGCCAGCAGTCCCGACAGGGGAGCCTACAATGAGCAGTTCTTC. The encoded protein is CASSPDRGAYNEQFF.

V is TRBV18 and J is TRBJ2-5, with TRBD1 matching 7 bases. This CDR3 has 14 residues. Per germline, CDR1 KGHSH and CDR2 LQKENI. The trim removed 3 bases at V and 11 bases at J, leaving 12 bases unmatched. The CDR3 coding sequence is TGTGCCAGCTCACCCGGACAGGCCCTCTGGGAGCAGTACTTC. Translating it yields CASSPGQALWEQYF.

This chain joins TRBV6-5 and TRBJ2-3; 8 bases map to TRBD2. Germline CDR1 is MNHEY and CDR2 is SVGAGI. V shed 5 bases and J 2 bases; nucleotides not matched to a gene: 6. The CDR3 loop spans 15 amino acids. CDR3 protein: CASSRSGGNTDTQYF. CDR3 DNA sequence: TGTGCCAGCAGTAGATCGGGGGGGAACACAGATACGCAGTATTTT.

The rearrangement uses TRBV5-1 and TRBJ2-1, with D hard to call. Trimming stripped 0 bases from V and 10 bases from J, with 5 bases between. There are 11 residues in the CDR3. Per germline, CDR1 SGHRS and CDR2 YFSETQ. CDR3 sequence (DNA): TGCGCCAGCAGCTTGGATAGAGAGCAGTTCTTC. This encodes CASSLDREQFF.

This chain connects TRBV2 to TRBJ1-1; 7 bases align to TRBD1. The CDR3 runs to 11 residues. Unmatched junction bases numbered 4, after V lost 8 bases and J lost 7 bases. The germline CDR1 and CDR2 sequences are SNHLY and FYNNEI. The CDR3 loop reads CASQGVDEAFF. The CDR3 coding sequence is TGTGCCAGCCAGGGGGTGGATGAAGCTTTCTTT.

The V and J genes are TRBV18 and TRBJ1-4; D not resolved. Germline V CDR1 and CDR2: KGHSH, LQKENI. V lost 3 bases to trimming and J lost 8 bases, with 16 bases between them. The CDR3 extends over 15 amino acids. In DNA form, the CDR3 reads TGTGCCAGCTCACCCATGGGAGGGTTTGTAGAAAAACTGTTTTTT. Translation: CASSPMGGFVEKLFF.